This T cell receptor (beta chain) emerged from a study of shared clonotypes between healthy human individuals. Across the study: Donors consisted of two women and three men between 18 and 49.

Germline V gene data show CDR1 as SGHNT and CDR2 as YENEEA. Trimming took 5 bases from V and 10 from J, leaving 15 bases between them. CDR3 length: 13 amino acids. Turning to this clone: Antigen unknown.

Study-level results: Few donors limited the genetic and exposure-history diversity represented.

TCRdb's copy holds only in-frame clones and misses some; the assay was immunoSEQ multiplex PCR. The sample has more than 2 million clones; 95% are singletons. The rearrangement joins TRBV11-3 to TRBJ2-4; the D gene could be TRBD1 or TRBD2 (6 bases each). Sequenced input: naive CD4+ T cells sorted from blood. Subset of the sample: CD45RA+ positively selected. The sequence derives from a young man in good health. The CDR3 reads CASSPGGGGIQYF. Here the CDR3 DNA reads TGTGCCAGCAGCCCCGGAGGGGGTGGAATTCAGTACTTC. Filled out from reference TRBV11-3 and TRBJ2-4, the complete variable domain reads EAGVVQSPRYKIIEKKQPVAFWCNPISGHNTLYWYLQNLGQGPELLIRYENEEAVDDSQLPKDRFSAERLKGVDSTLKIQPAELGDSAVYLCASSPGGGGIQYFGAGTRLSVL.